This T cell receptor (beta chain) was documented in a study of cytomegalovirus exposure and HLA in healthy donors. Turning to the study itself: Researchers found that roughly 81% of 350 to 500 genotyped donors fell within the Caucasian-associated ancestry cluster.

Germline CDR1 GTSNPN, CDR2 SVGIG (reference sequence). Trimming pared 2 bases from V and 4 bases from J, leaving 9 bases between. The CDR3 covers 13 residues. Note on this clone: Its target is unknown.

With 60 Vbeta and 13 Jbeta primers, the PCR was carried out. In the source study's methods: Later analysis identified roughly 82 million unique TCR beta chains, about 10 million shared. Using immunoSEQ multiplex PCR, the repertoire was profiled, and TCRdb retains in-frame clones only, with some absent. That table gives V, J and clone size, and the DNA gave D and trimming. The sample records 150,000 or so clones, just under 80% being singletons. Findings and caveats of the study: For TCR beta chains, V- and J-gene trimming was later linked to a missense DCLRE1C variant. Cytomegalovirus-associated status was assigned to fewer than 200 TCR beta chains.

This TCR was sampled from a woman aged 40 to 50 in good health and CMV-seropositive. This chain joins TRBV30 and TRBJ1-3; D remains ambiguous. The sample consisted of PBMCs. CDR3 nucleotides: TGTGCCTGGAGTACTAGTAAGGGAAACACCATATATTTT. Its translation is CAWSTSKGNTIYF.